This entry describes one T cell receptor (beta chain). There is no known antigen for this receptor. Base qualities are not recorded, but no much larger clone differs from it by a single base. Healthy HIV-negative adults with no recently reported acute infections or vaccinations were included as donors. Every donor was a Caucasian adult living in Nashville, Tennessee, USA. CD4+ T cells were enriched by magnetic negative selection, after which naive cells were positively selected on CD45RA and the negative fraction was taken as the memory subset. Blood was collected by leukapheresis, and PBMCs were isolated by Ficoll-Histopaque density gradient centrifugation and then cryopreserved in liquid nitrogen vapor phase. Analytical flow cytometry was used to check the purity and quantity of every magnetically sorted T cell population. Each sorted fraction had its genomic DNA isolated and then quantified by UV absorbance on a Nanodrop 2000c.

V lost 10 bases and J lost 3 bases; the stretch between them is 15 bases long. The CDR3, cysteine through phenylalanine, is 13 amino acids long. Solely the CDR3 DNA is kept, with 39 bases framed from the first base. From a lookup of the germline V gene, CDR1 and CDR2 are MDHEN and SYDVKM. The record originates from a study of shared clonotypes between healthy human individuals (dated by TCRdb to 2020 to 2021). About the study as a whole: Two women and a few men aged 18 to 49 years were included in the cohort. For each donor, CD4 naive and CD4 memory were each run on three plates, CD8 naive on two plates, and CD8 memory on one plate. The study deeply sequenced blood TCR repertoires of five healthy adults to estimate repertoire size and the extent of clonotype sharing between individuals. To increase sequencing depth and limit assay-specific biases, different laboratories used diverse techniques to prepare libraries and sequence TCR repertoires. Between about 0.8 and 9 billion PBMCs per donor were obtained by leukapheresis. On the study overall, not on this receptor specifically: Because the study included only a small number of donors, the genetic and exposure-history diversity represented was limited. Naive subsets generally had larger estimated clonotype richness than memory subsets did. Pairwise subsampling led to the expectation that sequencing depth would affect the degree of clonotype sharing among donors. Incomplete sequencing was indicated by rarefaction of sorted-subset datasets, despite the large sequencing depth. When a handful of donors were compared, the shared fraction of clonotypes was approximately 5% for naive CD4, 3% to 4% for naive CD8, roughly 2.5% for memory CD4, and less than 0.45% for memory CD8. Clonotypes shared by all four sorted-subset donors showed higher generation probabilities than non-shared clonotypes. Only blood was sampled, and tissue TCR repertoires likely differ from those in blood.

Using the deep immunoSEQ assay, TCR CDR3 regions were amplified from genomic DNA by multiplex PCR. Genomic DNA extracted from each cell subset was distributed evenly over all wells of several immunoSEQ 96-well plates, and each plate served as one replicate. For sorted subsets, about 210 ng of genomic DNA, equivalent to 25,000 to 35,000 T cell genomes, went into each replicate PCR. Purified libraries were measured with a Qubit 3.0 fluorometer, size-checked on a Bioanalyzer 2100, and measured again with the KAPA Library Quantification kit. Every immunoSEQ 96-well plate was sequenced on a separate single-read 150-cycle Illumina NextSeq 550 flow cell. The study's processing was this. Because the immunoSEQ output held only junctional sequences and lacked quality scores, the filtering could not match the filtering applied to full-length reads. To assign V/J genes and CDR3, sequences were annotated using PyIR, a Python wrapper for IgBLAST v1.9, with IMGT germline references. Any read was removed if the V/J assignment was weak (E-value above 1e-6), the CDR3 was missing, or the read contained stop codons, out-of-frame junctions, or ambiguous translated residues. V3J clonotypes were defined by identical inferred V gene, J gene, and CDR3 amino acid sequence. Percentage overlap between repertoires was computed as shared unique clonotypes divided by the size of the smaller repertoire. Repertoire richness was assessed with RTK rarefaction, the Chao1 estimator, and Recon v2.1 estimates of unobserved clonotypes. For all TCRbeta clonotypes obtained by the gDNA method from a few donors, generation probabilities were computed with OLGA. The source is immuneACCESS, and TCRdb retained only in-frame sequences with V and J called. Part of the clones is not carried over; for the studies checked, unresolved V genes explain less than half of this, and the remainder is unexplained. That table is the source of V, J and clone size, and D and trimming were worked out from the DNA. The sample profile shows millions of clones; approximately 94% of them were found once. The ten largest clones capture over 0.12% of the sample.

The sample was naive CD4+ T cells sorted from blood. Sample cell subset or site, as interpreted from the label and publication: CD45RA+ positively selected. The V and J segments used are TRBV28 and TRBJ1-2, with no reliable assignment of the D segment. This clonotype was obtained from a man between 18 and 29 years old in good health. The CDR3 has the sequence CATAIYQDYGYTF. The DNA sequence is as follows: TGTGCCACGGCCATTTATCAAGACTATGGCTACACCTTC.